This T cell receptor beta chain was sequenced in a study of CD8 T cells in Susac syndrome. With random hexamers, 0.5 to 1 ug RNA was reverse transcribed. Amplification of TCR beta CDR3 by immunoSEQ multiplex PCR spanned 54 Vbeta and 13 Jbeta. A single record per CDR3 protein comes from TCRdb applying MiXCR to the immunoSEQ multiplex PCR reads. The sample carries 100,000 to 150,000 distinct CDR3 sequences, around 94% recorded once. V was cut by 3 bases and J by 0 bases, with 17 bases left in between. CDR1 and CDR2 from the germline V gene are SQVTM and ANQGSEA. The CDR3 extends over 16 amino acids. Study-level points and caveats: Acknowledgment was made by the study that its TCR sequencing and HLA analysis involved a relatively small number of individuals.

Sequencing of TCR beta was undertaken in CD8+ and CD4+ T cells derived from blood. The patients who served as multiple sclerosis controls were treatment-naive and had stable or active relapsing-remitting disease that fulfilled the revised McDonald criteria. Remarks on this clonotype: Its target is unknown.

Sequenced sample: CD4+ T cells from PBMCs. This chain links TRBV29-1 with TRBJ1-1; D might be TRBD1 (6 bases). This receptor was taken from a human donor with multiple sclerosis. CDR3 bases: TGCAGCGTTGATGGGGGGGCCAGACCCATGAACACTGAAGCTTTCTTT. This codes for CSVDGGARPMNTEAFF. The variable domain in full, completed from reference TRBV29-1 and TRBJ1-1, reads SAVISQKPSRDICQRGTSLTIQCQVDSQVTMMFWYRQQPGQSLTLIATANQGSEATYESGFVIDKFPISRPNLTFSTLTVSNMSPEDSSIYLCSVDGGARPMNTEAFFGQGTRLTVV.